The text below deals with one T cell receptor (beta chain). Its antigen is still unknown. These data originate in a study of T cell responses to AZD1222 COVID-19 vaccine. Produced via immunoSEQ multiplex PCR; TCRdb's table is partial and in-frame only. Of hundreds of thousands of clones in the sample, around 93% were seen once. Notes on the study in general: Reportedly, nearly half the spike-specific TCRs target unmutated variant regions. White British donors predominated, females outnumbered males, and clonal diversity was possibly underestimated. The breadth and depth of Spike-specific TCRs increased once two AZD1222 doses had been given.

Unmatched junction bases numbered 5, after V lost 4 bases and J lost 2 bases. Germline V gene sequence: CDR1 SGHRS, CDR2 YFSETQ. The CDR3 is made up of 15 amino acids. Material: peripheral blood, obtained 28 days after the second AZD1222 dose. This chain links TRBV5-1 with TRBJ2-3; 9 nucleotides line up with TRBD2. This TCR derives from an adult who received the AZD1222 COVID-19 vaccine. The CDR3 DNA reads as TGCGCCAGCAGCCGTAGCGGGGGAAACACAGATACGCAGTATTTT. Translating gives CASSRSGGNTDTQYF. Looking up the rest from reference TRBV5-1 and TRBJ2-3 gives the full variable domain: KAGVTQTPRYLIKTRGQQVTLSCSPISGHRSVSWYQQTPGQGLQFLFEYFSETQRNKGNFPGRFSGRQFSNSRSEMNVSTLELGDSALYLCASSRSGGNTDTQYFGPGTRLTVL.